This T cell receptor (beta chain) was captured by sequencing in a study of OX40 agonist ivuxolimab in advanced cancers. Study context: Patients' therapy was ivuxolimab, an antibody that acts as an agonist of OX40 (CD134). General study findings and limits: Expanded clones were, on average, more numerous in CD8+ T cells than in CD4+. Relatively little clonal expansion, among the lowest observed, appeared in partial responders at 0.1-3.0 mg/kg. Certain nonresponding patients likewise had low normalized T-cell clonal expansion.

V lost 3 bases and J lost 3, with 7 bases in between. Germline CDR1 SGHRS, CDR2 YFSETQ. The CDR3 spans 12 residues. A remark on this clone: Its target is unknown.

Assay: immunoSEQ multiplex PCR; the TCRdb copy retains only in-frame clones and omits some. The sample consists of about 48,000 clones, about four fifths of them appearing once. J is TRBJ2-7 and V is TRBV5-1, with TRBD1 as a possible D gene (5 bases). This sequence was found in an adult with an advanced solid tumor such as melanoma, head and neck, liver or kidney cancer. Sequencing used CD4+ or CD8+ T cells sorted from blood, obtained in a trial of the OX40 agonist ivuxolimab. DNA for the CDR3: TGCGCCAGCAGCTCTCAGGGCTACGAGCAGTACTTC. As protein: CASSSQGYEQYF.